Each of the 31 T cell receptor beta chains below was sequenced from the same sample in a study of CD8+CD57+ T cells in acquired aplastic anemia. CDR3 and TCR beta VDJ profiling relied on a genomic DNA template. A single record per CDR3 protein comes from TCRdb applying MiXCR to the reads. The profile covers around 190,000 distinct CDR3 sequences, with around 50% appearing a single time and 10% to 15% taken by the ten largest. Those patients picked for sequencing had displayed CD8+CD57+ cell expansion on flow cytometry. What was sequenced was sorted CD4+, CD8+, or CD8+CD57+ T cells (not recorded which) from PBMCs. The receptors were gathered from a human donor with aplastic anemia.

This clonotype has just one count. The J gene is TRBJ2-7, the V gene TRBV19, with a weak D call TRBD1 (6 bases). The CDR3 length is 14 residues. The germline V gene encodes CDR1 LNHDA and CDR2 SQIVND (reference sequence). V gave up 4 bases and J gave up 4 bases, with 14 bases separating them. Here the CDR3 DNA reads TGTGCCAGTAGTAATCAAAGGGGGAAGTACGAGCAGTACTTC. Its translation is CASSNQRGKYEQYF. Complete variable domain (other parts from reference TRBV19 and TRBJ2-7): DGGITQSPKYLFRKEGQNVTLSCEQNLNHDAMYWYRQDPGQGLRLIYYSQIVNDFQKGDIAEGYSVSREKKESFPLTVTSAQKNPTAFYLCASSNQRGKYEQYFGPGTRLTVT.

This clonotype was recorded at least ten times. For the CDR3, the DNA is TGTGCCAGCAGCCTCACTATGTGGCAGTTCTTC. Its protein product is CASSLTMWQFF. The chain combines TRBV11-2 with TRBJ2-1; D gene unclear. V dropped 5 bases and J dropped 12 bases, with 11 bases sitting between them. The CDR3 is 11 amino acids. Germline V CDR1 and CDR2: SGHAT, FQNNGV.

This clonotype appeared a few times. V usage is TRBV24-1 and J usage is TRBJ2-1; no clear D gene. Germline CDR1 and CDR2: KGHDR and SFDVKD. The CDR3 contains 15 residues. V was cut by 1 base and J by 6 bases, with 12 bases left in between. The CDR3 DNA follows: TGTGCCACCAGTGATTTACCCTCCCGAGTCAATGAGCAGTTCTTC. Translation gives CATSDLPSRVNEQFF.

V is TRBV2 and J is TRBJ1-6; 8 positions match TRBD1. J lost 6 bases, V lost 8 bases, and 6 bases had no gene match. The V gene's germline CDR1 is SNHLY and CDR2 FYNNEI. The CDR3 has 14 residues. The CDR3 DNA is TGTGCCAGCGTTCGGACAGGGACTAATTCACCCCTCCACTTT. The encoded protein is CASVRTGTNSPLHF. Complete variable domain (other parts from reference TRBV2 and TRBJ1-6): EPEVTQTPSHQVTQMGQEVILRCVPISNHLYFYWYRQILGQKVEFLVSFYNNEISEKSEIFDDQFSVERPDGSNFTLKIRSTKLEDSAMYFCASVRTGTNSPLHFGNGTRLTVT.

This rearrangement joins TRBV19 to TRBJ1-3; D is ambiguous. This CDR3 has 13 residues. V was trimmed by 7 bases and J by 4 bases, leaving 11 bases between them. The germline V gene encodes CDR1 LNHDA and CDR2 SQIVND (reference sequence). In DNA, the CDR3 is TGTGCCAGTATTGGGAATCTCGGAAACACCATATATTTT. It specifies CASIGNLGNTIYF.

This clonotype was seen repeatedly, ten times or more. This chain joins TRBV20-1 and TRBJ2-7; 11 nucleotides align to TRBD2. Germline values: CDR1 DFQATT, CDR2 SNEGSKA (reference sequence). V was pared by 3 bases and J by 7 bases, with 14 bases of the junction left unmatched. The CDR3 is made up of 16 amino acids. The CDR3 is CSASTPSIAGGREQYF. CDR3 nucleotide sequence: TGCAGTGCTAGTACCCCCTCGATAGCGGGGGGGAGGGAGCAGTACTTC.

The sample holds many counts of this clonotype. CDR3 coding DNA: TGTGCCAGCATAGGAGACGCAACTAATGAAAAACTGTTTTTT. Amino acid sequence: CASIGDATNEKLFF. J is TRBJ1-4 and V is TRBV6-1; D is ambiguous. CDR1 MNHNS and CDR2 SASEGT come from the germline V gene. Between the trimmed V and J ends, which lost 7 bases and 0 bases, there was a span of 9 bases. CDR3 length equals 14 residues.

This clonotype came up many times. This rearrangement joins TRBV7-9 to TRBJ1-4; 7 nucleotides agree with TRBD1. Germline values: CDR1 SEHNR, CDR2 FQNEAQ (reference sequence). After removal of 1 base from V and 5 bases from J, the junction contained 7 bases not matched to a gene. The CDR3 extends over 16 amino acids. The CDR3 sequence: CASSLEGGLTNEKLFF. The CDR3 DNA is TGTGCCAGCAGCTTAGAAGGGGGCCTCACCAATGAAAAACTGTTTTTT.

V is TRBV24-1 and J is TRBJ2-3; a possible D gene is TRBD1 (5 bases). The CDR3 totals 16 residues. V lost 3 bases and J 2 bases, leaving 14 bases between the germline ends. The germline V gene has CDR1 KGHDR and CDR2 SFDVKD. As DNA, the CDR3 is TGTGCCACCAGTGATCAAGGGGCGCAAGACACAGATACGCAGTATTTT. Protein: CATSDQGAQDTDTQYF.

J is TRBJ1-2 and V is TRBV19; no definite D call. Germline loops: CDR1 LNHDA, CDR2 SQIVND (reference sequence). V was shortened by 0 bases and J by 2 bases, with 7 bases between the two germline ends. There are 14 residues in the CDR3. CDR3 in DNA: TGTGCCAGTAGTATAGAGGGATTGAACTATGGCTACACCTTC. It codes for CASSIEGLNYGYTF.

This clonotype was recorded a few times. This chain joins TRBV10-3 and TRBJ1-6; tentative D call: TRBD1 (6 bases). Per germline, CDR1 ENHRY and CDR2 SYGVKD. The V end was cut by 6 bases, the J end by 9 bases, with 12 bases between. The CDR3 runs 13 residues. DNA for the CDR3: TGTGCCATCAGGGGACAAGGTACTTCACCCCTCCACTTT. Amino acids: CAIRGQGTSPLHF.

The chain links TRBV19 to TRBJ1-3; TRBD1 might be the D (5 bases). Germline V gives CDR1 LNHDA, CDR2 SQIVND (reference sequence). V was pared by 6 bases and J by 3 bases, with 12 bases between. This CDR3 is 14 amino acids long. For the CDR3, the DNA is TGTGCCAGTAGGGACATGGGGCTTGGAAACACCATATATTTT. Translation gives CASRDMGLGNTIYF.

This chain connects TRBV7-9 to TRBJ1-1; D is unclear. V dropped 4 bases and J dropped 10 bases, with 13 bases sitting between them. The germline gives CDR1 SEHNR, CDR2 FQNEAQ (reference sequence). The CDR3 is made up of 12 amino acids. The DNA of the CDR3 is TGTGCCAGCAGCTCAGATGACGGCGGAGCTTTCTTT. It is translated as CASSSDDGGAFF. The full variable domain, its missing parts supplied by reference TRBV7-9 and TRBJ1-1, is DTGVSQNPRHKITKRGQNVTFRCDPISEHNRLYWYRQTLGQGPEFLTYFQNEAQLEKSRLLSDRFSAERPKGSFSTLEIQRTEQGDSAMYLCASSSDDGGAFFGQGTRLTVV.

There are many counts of this clonotype. The chain carries TRBV19 and TRBJ1-4; D gene uncertain. The CDR3 extends over 14 amino acids. Germline V gene lookup returns CDR1 LNHDA and CDR2 SQIVND (reference sequence). Trimming took 5 bases from V and 10 from J, leaving 17 bases between them. The CDR3 coding sequence is TGTGCCAGTAGTCCCGGGCCCCGGCCGGGAAAACTGTTTTTT. Its translation is CASSPGPRPGKLFF.

V is TRBV10-2 and J is TRBJ1-4, with D unresolved. V shed 3 bases and J shed 11 bases, with 13 bases lying between them. Per the germline V gene, CDR1 is WSHSY and CDR2 is SAAADI. The length of the CDR3 is 13 residues. CDR3 sequence: CASSDNLMGKLFF. CDR3 DNA: TGCGCCAGCAGTGATAACCTAATGGGGAAACTGTTTTTT.

This clonotype came up many times. The chain uses TRBV19 and TRBJ2-5; D gene uncertain. The germline V and J ends were trimmed by 6 bases and 5 bases, with 13 bases remaining between them. Germline V CDR1 and CDR2: LNHDA, SQIVND (reference sequence). This CDR3 comprises 13 residues. CDR3 amino acids: CASSPVNTETQYF. The DNA for the CDR3 is TGTGCCAGTAGCCCTGTCAATACGGAGACCCAGTACTTC.

This clonotype has a count of ten or more. The chain carries TRBV11-2 and TRBJ2-1, with D possibly being TRBD1 (7 bases). Per the germline V gene, CDR1 is SGHAT and CDR2 is FQNNGV. This CDR3 is 17 amino acids long. V was cut by 0 bases and J by 8 bases, with 20 bases left in between. The chain's CDR3 is CASSLDQVKAGGHEQFF. The CDR3 DNA sequence: TGTGCCAGCAGCTTAGATCAAGTCAAGGCAGGGGGGCATGAGCAGTTCTTC.

The chain uses TRBV7-9 and TRBJ1-6, with 7 bases aligning to TRBD1. CDR1 and CDR2 from the germline V gene are SEHNR and FQNEAQ (reference sequence). CDR3 size: 15 residues. The V segment lost 7 bases and the J segment 9 bases; nucleotides outside the gene matches: 12. The CDR3 is CASTTSAGGVSPLHF. CDR3 nucleotides: TGTGCCAGCACCACATCGGCAGGGGGTGTTTCACCCCTCCACTTT.

This chain links TRBV15 with TRBJ1-4; 8 bases match TRBD1. There are 16 residues in the CDR3. J was trimmed by 10 bases and V by 0 bases; bases with no gene match: 10. CDR1 and CDR2 (germline): LNHNV, YYDKDF (reference sequence). CDR3: CATSRDRGPRTGKLFF. The CDR3 nucleotides read TGTGCCACCAGCAGAGACAGGGGGCCCCGAACGGGAAAACTGTTTTTT.

The chain employs TRBV29-1 and TRBJ2-1; the D gene is possibly TRBD2 (6 bases). With 5 bases removed from V and 2 bases from J, the gap between germline ends came to 10 bases. This CDR3 is built from 13 residues. The germline V gene encodes CDR1 SQVTM and CDR2 ANQGSEA. The DNA of the CDR3 is TGCAGCGTTTTTTGGGAGGCCTACAATGAGCAGTTCTTC. Amino acids: CSVFWEAYNEQFF.

The chain carries TRBV7-2 and TRBJ2-1; D not certain. The CDR3 extends over 12 amino acids. Trimming stripped 5 bases from V and 5 bases from J, with 7 bases between. Germline assignment: CDR1 SGHTA and CDR2 FQGNSA. CDR3 nucleotides: TGTGCCAGCAGCCCTCCGAACAATGAGCAGTTCTTC. This codes for CASSPPNNEQFF.

This clonotype was seen many times. This rearrangement joins TRBV19 to TRBJ1-4, with D tentatively TRBD1 (6 bases). Germline values: CDR1 LNHDA, CDR2 SQIVND (reference sequence). V was cut by 7 bases and J by 5 bases, with 8 bases left in between. This CDR3 comprises 12 residues. The CDR3 loop reads CASTQGNEKLFF. CDR3 DNA: TGTGCCAGTACACAGGGAAATGAAAAACTGTTTTTT.

The rearrangement joins TRBV9 to TRBJ2-2, with D tentatively TRBD2 (5 bases). Germline CDR1 and CDR2: SGDLS and YYNGEE. The V end was cut by 4 bases, the J end by 5 bases, with 12 bases between. The CDR3 is made up of 14 amino acids. The CDR3 DNA reads TGTGCCAGCAGCCCGAGGGATGGGACCGGGGAGCTGTTTTTT. Translation: CASSPRDGTGELFF.

This clonotype was observed at least ten times. CDR3 in DNA: TGTGCCAGCAGCTTAATTGGCGGCCCCACCTACGAGCAGTACTTC. This translates into CASSLIGGPTYEQYF. The chain uses TRBV7-2 and TRBJ2-7, with no clear D. Germline assignment: CDR1 SGHTA and CDR2 FQGNSA. The CDR3 runs 15 residues. Trimming shortened V by 2 bases and J by 2 bases, and 13 bases separated the two germline ends.

As concerns this clonotype: Because the CDR3 is missing its conserved closing phenylalanine or tryptophan, this is likely a read error. The DNA is omitted, as the CDR3 cannot be located on it reliably, and the CDR3 follows TCRdb's listing. Here the CDR3 reads CASSLGRA. The chain combines TRBV7-2 with TRBJ1-5. A total of 8 residues make up the CDR3, ends included. Germline V gene sequence: CDR1 SGHTA, CDR2 FQGNSA.

This clonotype was detected many times. The gene calls are TRBV19 and TRBJ1-6; D is unresolved. Trimming stripped 3 bases from V and 9 bases from J, with 15 bases between. The CDR3 consists of 15 residues. The germline V gene encodes CDR1 LNHDA and CDR2 SQIVND (reference sequence). The CDR3 DNA is TGTGCCAGTAGTATGGGTGAAACGGAGGGTTCACCCCTCCACTTT. Protein product: CASSMGETEGSPLHF.

In the case of this clonotype: A much more abundant neighbour one base away suggests this may be a read error. The chain uses TRBV6-5 and TRBJ2-7, with 9 bases matching TRBD1. Germline V gives CDR1 MNHEY, CDR2 SVGAGI. The CDR3 has 16 amino acids. CDR3 nucleotide sequence: TGTGCCAGCAGTTACTCGGGGACAGGGCCGAGATACGAGCGGTACTTC. Translation: CASSYSGTGPRYERYF.

This chain links TRBV29-1 with TRBJ2-3; possible D gene TRBD2, 5 bases. Germline V gene lookup returns CDR1 SQVTM and CDR2 ANQGSEA. Trimming shortened V by 2 bases and J by 0 bases, and 12 bases separated the two germline ends. The CDR3 totals 15 residues. The CDR3 reads CSVEPRESSTDTQYF. As DNA, the CDR3 is TGCAGCGTTGAACCTCGGGAATCTAGCACAGATACGCAGTATTTT.

This clonotype was counted a few times. The rearrangement links TRBV15 to TRBJ1-1, with D maybe TRBD1 (5 bases). CDR1 is LNHNV, CDR2 YYDKDF, per germline (reference sequence). V shed 0 bases and J shed 4 bases, with 6 bases lying between them. The CDR3 loop spans 13 amino acids. CDR3 bases: TGTGCCACCAGCAGAGAGGGGGGCACTGAAGCTTTCTTT. It translates to CATSREGGTEAFF.

This clonotype appeared a few times. The rearrangement uses TRBV4-2 and TRBJ1-1, with D hard to call. V lost 1 base, J lost 5 bases, and 8 bases lay in between. The CDR3 totals 13 residues. Germline CDR1 reads LGHNA; CDR2 reads YNFKEQ. CDR3 nucleotides: TGTGCCAGCAGCCAAGGTACCGGGACTGAAGCTTTCTTT. It specifies CASSQGTGTEAFF.

This chain joins TRBV27 and TRBJ2-7; 11 nucleotides line up with TRBD1. V dropped 4 bases and J dropped 0; count of bases not matched to a gene: 11. The CDR3 totals 18 residues. The germline gives CDR1 MNHEY, CDR2 SMNVEV (reference sequence). The chain's CDR3 is CASSSTGRDRGSSYEQYF. For the CDR3, the DNA is TGTGCCAGCAGTTCCACCGGGCGGGACAGGGGGAGCTCCTACGAGCAGTACTTC.